A single sample is the source of the 9 T cell receptor beta chains below, sequenced in a study of tumor and adjacent non-tumor tissue in lung cancer. The library came from three nested PCR rounds adapted from ARM-PCR protocols. TCRdb called the multiplex PCR reads again in MiXCR, with one record for every CDR3 protein. This sample yields some 120,000 distinct CDR3 sequences, of which about 66% are seen a single time; roughly 12% belongs to the top ten. The template was RNA from unsorted bulk tissue. Material for sequencing was lung tumor tissue. The receptor source for this set is a man aged 30 to 39 with non-small cell lung cancer.

The V gene is TRBV20-1, the J gene TRBJ2-1, with D perhaps matching TRBD2 (6 bases). Germline CDR1 and CDR2: DFQATT and SNEGSKA (reference sequence). Trimming left V 3 bases short and J 1 base short, with 19 bases between. There are 17 residues in the CDR3. In DNA form, the CDR3 reads TGCAGTGCTAGCGCCGACTTTCTAGCGAGATCCTACAATGAGCAGTTCTTC. Encoded protein: CSASADFLARSYNEQFF.

In its sample, this clonotype was seen once. A single base separates this from a much larger clone, so it may be a read error. The chain combines TRBV4-2 with TRBJ2-7; 10 bases match TRBD1. CDR3 length: 15 amino acids. Germline values: CDR1 LGHNA, CDR2 YNFKEQ. CDR3 sequence reads: CASSQGQGNSHEQYF. CDR3 nucleotides: TGTGCCAGCAGCCAGGGACAGGGGAACTCCCACGAGCAGTACTTC.

Comments on this clonotype: Since a much larger clone is just one base distant, this may be a read error. The chain links TRBV4-3 to TRBJ1-4; D possibly corresponds to TRBD1 (5 bases). The germline V gene encodes CDR1 LGHNA and CDR2 YSLEER. Trimming took off 0 bases at V and 8 bases at J, with 16 bases between the two ends. The CDR3 is 16 amino acids. CDR3 sequence reads: CASSQDSGAGREKLFF. CDR3 nucleotide sequence: TGCGCCAGCAGCCAAGATTCCGGGGCCGGTAGGGAAAAACTGTTTTTT.

Points on this clonotype: A read error may produce the germline difference seen at one junction end. V usage is TRBV20-1 and J usage is TRBJ2-1, with D maybe TRBD1 (5 bases). The CDR3 is 14 amino acids. Germline CDR1 and CDR2: DFQATT and SNEGSKA (reference sequence). CDR3 DNA: TGCAGTGTCCCCAAGGGGAAGGCCTACAATGTGCAGTTCTTC. Encoded protein: CSVPKGKAYNVQFF.

Details on this clonotype: This may come from a read error, since a much larger clone is one base off. The rearrangement joins TRBV6-2 or TRBV6-3 to TRBJ2-1, with D maybe TRBD2 (5 bases). Germline CDR1 is MNHEY and CDR2 is SVGEGT. The CDR3 length is 14 residues. The CDR3 DNA follows: TGTGGCACCCTACCGGGCGGGCCATACAATGAGCAGTTCTTC. As protein: CGTLPGGPYNEQFF.

As regards this clonotype: A much larger clone differs from this one at a single base, so this may be a read error. The chain has TRBV20-1 and TRBJ2-2; D is perhaps TRBD1 (6 bases). Looked up from germline, CDR1 is DFQATT and CDR2 is SNEGSKA (reference sequence). The CDR3 consists of 13 residues. Trimming removed 4 bases at V and 5 bases at J, with 11 bases between. The CDR3: CSATIQGTGELFF. The CDR3 nucleotides are TGCAGTGCTACCATACAGGGTACCGGGGAGCTGTTTTTT.

The V and J genes are TRBV5-1 and TRBJ2-1, with TRBD2 as a possible D gene (6 bases). Germline CDR1 and CDR2: SGHRS and YFSETQ. The CDR3 contains 15 residues. The germline V and J ends were trimmed by 3 bases and 0 bases, with 10 bases remaining between them. CDR3: CASSSEGPSYNEQFF. The CDR3 DNA sequence: TGCGCCAGCAGCTCGGAGGGGCCCTCCTACAATGAGCAGTTCTTC.

The chain links TRBV29-1 to TRBJ2-1, with D perhaps TRBD2 (6 bases). V was pared by 6 bases and J by 3 bases, with 18 bases between. CDR3 length: 15 residues. The V gene's germline CDR1 is SQVTM and CDR2 ANQGSEA. In DNA, the CDR3 is TGCAGCGTCGAAATGCCGGCGGGGCTCTACAATGAGCAGTTCTTC. Its translation is CSVEMPAGLYNEQFF.

Worth noting for this clonotype: At one end, the junction sequence differs from germline, possibly due to a read error. This chain connects TRBV6-2 or TRBV6-3 to TRBJ2-3, with D possibly called TRBD1 or TRBD2 (5 bases each). The CDR3 contains 13 residues. Germline-derived CDR1 and CDR2 are MNHEY and SVGEGT. DNA for the CDR3: TGTGCCAGCAGTTACTCGGGACCGGATACGCAGTGTTTT. Its protein is CASSYSGPDTQCF.